These 9 T cell receptor beta chains were all obtained from the same sample, sequenced in a study of cytomegalovirus exposure and HLA in healthy donors. Amplification used 60 Vbeta primers and 13 Jbeta primers. Sequencing used immunoSEQ multiplex PCR; TCRdb keeps in-frame clones, though not all of them. The sample consists of about 110,000 clones, roughly 70% of them appearing once. What was sequenced was PBMCs. Receptors originate from a man aged 40-49 years in good health and CMV-seropositive.

The table lists this clone with a few counts. CDR3 amino acids: CASSQGGRGMDTEAFF. For the CDR3, the DNA is TGCGCCAGCAGCCAAGGGGGCAGGGGGATGGACACTGAAGCTTTCTTT. V usage is TRBV4-1 and J usage is TRBJ1-1; the match to TRBD1 covers 7 bases. Germline V gives CDR1 MGHRA, CDR2 YSYEKL. The CDR3 runs to 16 residues. Trimming cost V 1 base and J 3 bases; bases outside gene matches: 8.

This clone was counted once. In DNA, the CDR3 is TGTGCCAGCAGTTACCCAGGGGCTTACTATGGCTACACCTTC. It is translated as CASSYPGAYYGYTF. The chain has TRBV6-5 and TRBJ1-2; possibly TRBD1 for D (6 bases). The V end lost 2 bases, the J end lost 3 bases, and 10 bases lay between the germline ends. Per the germline V gene, CDR1 is MNHEY and CDR2 is SVGAGI. The CDR3 loop spans 14 amino acids.

As to this clone: A read error is the likely source, as a far larger clone sits one nucleotide away. The rearrangement joins TRBV7-6 to TRBJ2-1, with 10 bases matching TRBD2. Germline loops: CDR1 SGHVS, CDR2 FNYEAQ. The CDR3 runs to 15 residues. The V and J ends lost 3 bases and 3 bases, in that order; junction bases with no gene match: 2. CDR3 in DNA: TGTGCCAGCAGCTTTACTAGCGGGGACTACAATGAGCAGTTCTTC. Protein: CASSFTSGDYNEQFF.

This clone was found once. The chain recombines TRBV19 with TRBJ2-1, with D possibly TRBD2 on 5 matching bases. The germline gives CDR1 LNHDA, CDR2 SQIVND (reference sequence). Trimming took off 1 base at V and 5 bases at J, with 12 bases between the two ends. This CDR3 contains 15 residues. CDR3 DNA: TGTGCCAGTAGTATAGGAGGGAGAGGGAACAATGAGCAGTTCTTC. Translation gives CASSIGGRGNNEQFF. The full variable domain, rest sourced from reference TRBV19 and TRBJ2-1, is DGGITQSPKYLFRKEGQNVTLSCEQNLNHDAMYWYRQDPGQGLRLIYYSQIVNDFQKGDIAEGYSVSREKKESFPLTVTSAQKNPTAFYLCASSIGGRGNNEQFFGPGTRLTVL.

The CDR3: CASSQIASGSYNEQFF. The CDR3 nucleotides read TGCGCCAGCAGCCAAATCGCTAGCGGATCCTACAATGAGCAGTTCTTC. This rearrangement joins TRBV4-1 to TRBJ2-1; 7 nucleotides line up with TRBD2. This CDR3 spans 16 amino acids. Losses at the gene ends were 2 bases for V and 1 base for J; bases not matched to a gene: 5. In germline, CDR1 is MGHRA, CDR2 YSYEKL.

There are a few counts of this clone. V usage is TRBV5-1 and J usage is TRBJ2-5; 7 bases agree with TRBD1. Germline trimming cut 4 bases from V and 3 bases from J; bases unmatched to any gene: 3. In germline, CDR1 is SGHRS, CDR2 YFSETQ. The length of the CDR3 is 13 residues. The CDR3 spells CASSPGTEETQYF. The CDR3 DNA sequence: TGCGCCAGCAGCCCCGGGACAGAAGAGACCCAGTACTTC. Looking up the rest from reference TRBV5-1 and TRBJ2-5 gives the full variable domain: KAGVTQTPRYLIKTRGQQVTLSCSPISGHRSVSWYQQTPGQGLQFLFEYFSETQRNKGNFPGRFSGRQFSNSRSEMNVSTLELGDSALYLCASSPGTEETQYFGPGTRLLVL.

This clone has only a few counts. The V gene is TRBV5-8, the J gene TRBJ1-1; D gene ambiguous. CDR1 is SGHTS and CDR2 is YDEGEE in the germline V gene. Deletions cut 1 base from V and 4 bases from J, with 8 bases between. The length of the CDR3 is 13 residues. The chain's CDR3 is CASSLLRGTEAFF. For the CDR3, the DNA is TGTGCCAGCAGCTTGTTGAGAGGCACTGAAGCTTTCTTT.

The J gene is TRBJ1-1, the V gene TRBV29-1; D is possibly TRBD1 (6 bases). The germline V gene encodes CDR1 SQVTM and CDR2 ANQGSEA. The CDR3 loop spans 13 amino acids. V lost 7 bases and J lost 0, with 12 bases in between. DNA for the CDR3: TGCAGCGGCTGGACAGTGATGAACACTGAAGCTTTCTTT. Residues: CSGWTVMNTEAFF.

CDR3 bases: TGCGCCAGCAGCCTGGGCAGGGAAGAGACCCAGTACTTC. Amino acid sequence: CASSLGREETQYF. V is TRBV10-1 and J is TRBJ2-5; a possible D gene is TRBD1 (5 bases). The germline V gene has CDR1 WNHNN and CDR2 SYGVQD (reference sequence). The CDR3 is 13 residues long. V was shortened by 6 bases and J by 3 bases, with 11 bases between the two germline ends.